This T cell receptor beta chain was captured in a study of T-cell reconstitution after alpha-beta-depleted transplantation in children. V was clipped by 0 bases and J by 2 bases, with 10 bases between them. Germline assignment: CDR1 SQVTM and CDR2 ANQGSEA. This CDR3 comprises 14 residues. This clonotype was seen repeatedly, ten times or more. Unique molecular identifiers were used in preparing the TCRbeta library. TCRdb independently ran MiXCR on the PCR reads; one entry per CDR3 protein. The table lists 100,000 or so distinct CDR3 sequences, 9% to 15% of them singletons. The chain is built from TRBV29-1 and TRBJ1-2; D is unresolved. The receptor was derived from a human donor who donated a stem cell graft to a child with inherited bone marrow failure. Material: PBMCs from the stem cell graft donor, obtained from the stem cell graft. CDR3 in DNA: TGCAGCGTTGAAGAGGTCCGTCAGAACTATGGCTACACCTTC. Translation gives CSVEEVRQNYGYTF. Filled out from reference TRBV29-1 and TRBJ1-2, the complete variable domain reads SAVISQKPSRDICQRGTSLTIQCQVDSQVTMMFWYRQQPGQSLTLIATANQGSEATYESGFVIDKFPISRPNLTFSTLTVSNMSPEDSSIYLCSVEEVRQNYGYTFGSGTRLTVV.